This T cell receptor (beta chain) emerged from a study of beta chain features in type 1 diabetes. cDNA synthesis used the whole RNA isolate, giving expressed TCRB sequences. Regulatory, naive and central memory T cell samples averaged approximately 3.8 million reads. TCRdb's table, derived via immunoSEQ multiplex PCR, lists solely in-frame clones and lacks some. Counted here are roughly 300,000 clones, 14% occurring once; the ten biggest clones make up more than 6.5%. The V gene's germline CDR1 is MNHNY and CDR2 SVGAGI (reference sequence). The CDR3 extends over 14 amino acids. Trimming removed 0 bases from V and 3 bases from J, with 9 bases in between. Overall study findings and caveats: In comparison with healthy donors, patients had naive, central memory and Treg TCRB repertoires that appeared more similar. Shorter templates might be favored by PCR, equally in patients and controls. The VDJ junctions of type 1 diabetes patients carried fewer insertions and more deletions.

A remark on this clone: The antigen remains undetermined.

The chain has TRBV6-6 and TRBJ2-7; D unresolved. The sequence was collected from a man aged 30 to 45 in good health. Material: central memory CD4+ T cells from blood. The chain's CDR3 is CASSYSRSNYEQYV. The CDR3 bases are TGTGCCAGCAGTTACTCACGTTCTAACTACGAGCAGTACGTC.